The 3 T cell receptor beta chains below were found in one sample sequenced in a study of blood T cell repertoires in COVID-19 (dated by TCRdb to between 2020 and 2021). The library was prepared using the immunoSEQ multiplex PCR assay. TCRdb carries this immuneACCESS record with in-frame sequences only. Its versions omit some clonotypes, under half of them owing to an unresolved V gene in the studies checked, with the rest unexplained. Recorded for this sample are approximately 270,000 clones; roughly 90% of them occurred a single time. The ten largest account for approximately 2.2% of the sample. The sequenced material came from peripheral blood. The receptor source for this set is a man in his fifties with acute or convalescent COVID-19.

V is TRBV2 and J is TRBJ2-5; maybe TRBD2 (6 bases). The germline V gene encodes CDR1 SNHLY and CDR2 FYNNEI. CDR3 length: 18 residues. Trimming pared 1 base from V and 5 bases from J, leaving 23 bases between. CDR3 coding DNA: TGTGCCAGCAGTGAAGAGGGACTCTTTGGAGGGCAGGTTGAGACCCAGTACTTC. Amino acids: CASSEEGLFGGQVETQYF.

The CDR3, as DNA: TGCAGCGTTGGGAGGTCTGTAGGGTTGGATACGCAGTATTTT. Protein product: CSVGRSVGLDTQYF. The chain uses TRBV29-1 and TRBJ2-3, with D perhaps matching TRBD2 (5 bases). V shed 4 bases and J shed 6 bases, with 17 bases lying between them. Germline CDR1 and CDR2: SQVTM and ANQGSEA. This CDR3 spans 14 amino acids.

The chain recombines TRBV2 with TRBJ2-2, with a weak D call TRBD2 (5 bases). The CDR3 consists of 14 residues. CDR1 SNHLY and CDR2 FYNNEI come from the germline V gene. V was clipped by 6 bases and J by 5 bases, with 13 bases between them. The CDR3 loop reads CASRPAGGTGELFF. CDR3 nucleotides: TGTGCCAGCAGGCCCGCGGGCGGTACCGGGGAGCTGTTTTTT.